These 28 T cell receptor beta chains came from one sample sequenced in a study of pediatric ulcerative colitis. During colonoscopy, one to two rectal pinch biopsies were collected. Profiled with immunoSEQ multiplex PCR; TCRdb holds only in-frame clones, not every one. Of 30,000 to 40,000 clones in the sample, 75% were seen once. Sample: gut tissue. The receptor source for this set is a boy between 10 and 17 years old with severe ulcerative colitis.

This rearrangement joins TRBV28 to TRBJ1-2; D ambiguous. The CDR3 loop spans 16 amino acids. Deletions cut 1 base from V and 5 bases from J, with 17 bases between. Germline CDR1 is MDHEN and CDR2 is SYDVKM. The CDR3 spells CASSLSSTGHEYGYTF. The CDR3 coding sequence is TGTGCCAGCAGTTTATCCTCGACGGGTCATGAGTATGGCTACACCTTC.

This clone turned up a few times. This sequence joins TRBV7-9 and TRBJ2-7, with D maybe TRBD2 (5 bases). The V gene's germline CDR1 is SEHNR and CDR2 FQNEAQ (reference sequence). This CDR3 has 14 amino acids. V lost 3 bases, J lost 0 bases, and 9 bases lay in between. The chain's CDR3 is CASSFGGTSYEQYF. DNA of the CDR3: TGTGCCAGCAGCTTCGGAGGAACCTCCTACGAGCAGTACTTC.

In nucleotides, the CDR3 is TGTGCCAGCAGCCCAGTGGGGGGGAACACCGGGGAGCTGTTTTTT. This sequence encodes CASSPVGGNTGELFF. V gene TRBV7-8 combines with J gene TRBJ2-2, with D possibly matching TRBD2 (6 bases). CDR3 length equals 15 residues. V was clipped by 5 bases and J by 1 base, with 11 bases between them. Germline lookup yields CDR1 SGHVS and CDR2 FQNEAQ.

The chain is built from TRBV27 and TRBJ2-5, with D possibly matching TRBD1 (5 bases). The V end was cut by 3 bases, the J end by 2 bases, with 16 bases between. The CDR3 totals 16 residues. The V gene's germline CDR1 is MNHEY and CDR2 SMNVEV (reference sequence). The CDR3 region is CASSFSPRRTQETQYF. Written as DNA, the CDR3 is TGTGCCAGCAGTTTCTCCCCCCGACGGACACAAGAGACCCAGTACTTC.

The DNA for the CDR3 is TGTGCCAGCAGCTTTCGTCTAGGACAGGAGGGTGAAAAACTGTTTTTT. Its translation: CASSFRLGQEGEKLFF. V usage is TRBV11-2 and J usage is TRBJ1-4; 7 bases are a match to TRBD1. This CDR3 is built from 16 residues. Germline CDR1 SGHAT, CDR2 FQNNGV. V lost 3 bases and J lost 7; bases outside the gene matches: 11.

This sequence joins TRBV11-3 and TRBJ1-1; tentative D call: TRBD1 (5 bases). The germline V gene encodes CDR1 SGHNT and CDR2 YENEEA. This CDR3 has 14 residues. V was trimmed by 3 bases and J by 0 bases, leaving 8 bases between them. The CDR3 spells CASSFRGMNTEAFF. CDR3 nucleotide sequence: TGTGCCAGCAGCTTTAGGGGCATGAACACTGAAGCTTTCTTT.

V gene TRBV7-9 combines with J gene TRBJ1-1; D not resolved. CDR1 is SEHNR, CDR2 FQNEAQ, per germline (reference sequence). V was trimmed by 1 base and J by 1 base, leaving 10 bases between them. This CDR3 comprises 15 residues. The CDR3 region is CASSLGPLSNTEAFF. For the CDR3, the DNA is TGTGCCAGCAGCTTAGGCCCCCTTTCGAACACTGAAGCTTTCTTT.

Only one count was recorded for this clone. This chain links TRBV5-1 with TRBJ1-1, with TRBD1 as a possible D gene (6 bases). Trimming stripped 4 bases from V and 3 bases from J, with 13 bases between. The CDR3 is made up of 14 amino acids. CDR1 SGHRS and CDR2 YFSETQ come from the germline V gene. The CDR3 nucleotides read TGCGCCAGCAGCCTAGGGGGAGGGGACACTGAAGCTTTCTTT. This sequence encodes CASSLGGGDTEAFF.

V usage is TRBV27 and J usage is TRBJ1-5; D not certain. The CDR3 is made up of 13 amino acids. Germline-derived CDR1 and CDR2 are MNHEY and SMNVEV (reference sequence). Trimming stripped 3 bases from V and 5 bases from J, with 8 bases between. The CDR3 DNA reads TGTGCCAGCAGTTTGAACTACTATCAGCCCCAGCATTTT. This gives the protein CASSLNYYQPQHF.

The chain joins TRBV7-3 to TRBJ2-1; D gene ambiguous. Germline lookup yields CDR1 SGHTA and CDR2 FQGTGA. V lost 4 bases to trimming and J lost 4 bases, with 17 bases between them. The CDR3 extends over 16 amino acids. The CDR3 is CASSSDNLNPYNEQFF. CDR3 DNA: TGTGCCAGCAGCTCTGATAACCTAAACCCATACAATGAGCAGTTCTTC.

The rearrangement links TRBV30 to TRBJ1-5, with no clear D. The CDR3 loop spans 14 amino acids. V was clipped by 0 bases and J by 4 bases, with 10 bases between them. Germline V gene sequence: CDR1 GTSNPN, CDR2 SVGIG (reference sequence). The CDR3 coding sequence is TGTGCCTGGAGTGTACGAGGTGCTAATCAGCCCCAGCATTTT. As protein: CAWSVRGANQPQHF.

The chain links TRBV11-3 to TRBJ2-2; D is possibly TRBD1 (5 bases). Germline V gene sequence: CDR1 SGHNT, CDR2 YENEEA. This CDR3 spans 13 amino acids. V was trimmed by 6 bases and J by 1 base, leaving 6 bases between them. This chain's CDR3 is CASRDRNTGELFF. CDR3 DNA sequence: TGTGCCAGCAGAGACAGGAACACCGGGGAGCTGTTTTTT.

This clone was found a few times. The chain recombines TRBV28 with TRBJ2-3; 11 nucleotides align to TRBD2. The CDR3 is 19 amino acids. CDR1 is MDHEN, CDR2 SYDVKM, per germline. Trimming at V came to 5 bases and at J to 7 bases, leaving 20 bases not matched to a gene. CDR3 DNA: TGTGCCAGCAGTCAACCAAGACTAGCGGGGCCCTCCCGGGGGAATACGCAGTATTTT. Amino acid sequence: CASSQPRLAGPSRGNTQYF. Using reference TRBV28 and TRBJ2-3 for the parts outside the CDR3, the full variable domain is DVKVTQSSRYLVKRTGEKVFLECVQDMDHENMFWYRQDPGLGLRLIYFSYDVKMKEKGDIPEGYSVSREKKERFSLILESASTNQTSMYLCASSQPRLAGPSRGNTQYFGPGTRLTVL.

The chain recombines TRBV4-1 with TRBJ1-4; D is perhaps TRBD1 (6 bases). Germline values: CDR1 MGHRA, CDR2 YSYEKL. The germline V and J ends were trimmed by 4 bases and 2 bases, with 14 bases remaining between them. The CDR3 loop spans 16 amino acids. The CDR3 coding sequence is TGCGCCAGCAGCCGTGGGGCGGGGGGCACTAATGAAAAACTGTTTTTT. Translating gives CASSRGAGGTNEKLFF.

The V and J genes are TRBV5-1 and TRBJ2-7, with 7 nucleotides matching TRBD2. This CDR3 region has 15 residues. V was pared by 0 bases and J by 6 bases, with 9 bases of the junction left unmatched. Germline V gene lookup returns CDR1 SGHRS and CDR2 YFSETQ. For the CDR3, the DNA is TGCGCCAGCAGCTTGGTTCGTGGTCTAGCGGTCGAGCAGTACTTC. Protein sequence: CASSLVRGLAVEQYF.

V and J are TRBV5-1 and TRBJ1-5, with D possibly TRBD1 on 6 matching bases. Per the germline V gene, CDR1 is SGHRS and CDR2 is YFSETQ. This CDR3 region has 15 residues. The V end was cut by 4 bases, the J end by 0 bases, with 11 bases between. CDR3 sequence reads: CASSQGGGSNQPQHF. CDR3 nucleotides: TGCGCCAGCAGCCAAGGGGGGGGTAGCAATCAGCCCCAGCATTTT.

For the CDR3, the DNA is TGTGCCAGCAGCCGGACAGTAAATGAAAAACTGTTTTTT. This gives the protein CASSRTVNEKLFF. The chain links TRBV2 to TRBJ1-4, with a weak D call TRBD1 (6 bases). There are 13 residues in the CDR3. CDR1 and CDR2 (germline): SNHLY, FYNNEI. The ends were cut back, 6 bases at V and 5 bases at J, with 10 bases in the middle.

This chain links TRBV6-1 with TRBJ2-7, with 8 bases that match TRBD1. CDR1 is MNHNS, CDR2 SASEGT, per germline. This CDR3 is built from 14 residues. Germline trimming cut 1 base from V and 5 bases from J; bases unmatched to any gene: 4. The CDR3 region has the DNA TGTGCCAGCAGTGAAGGGACAGGGTACCACGAGCAGTACTTC. It is translated as CASSEGTGYHEQYF.

The chain employs TRBV5-1 and TRBJ2-3, with 8 bases lining up with TRBD2. The CDR3 is 18 amino acids. Germline CDR1 is SGHRS and CDR2 is YFSETQ. V lost 3 bases to trimming and J lost 0 bases; unmatched junction nucleotides: 12. The CDR3 nucleotides read TGCGCCAGCAGCTCGAGAACAGCAGCGGGGGCTAGCACAGATACGCAGTATTTT. Its translation: CASSSRTAAGASTDTQYF.

This rearrangement joins TRBV18 to TRBJ1-6; 7 bases fit TRBD1. Germline values: CDR1 KGHSH, CDR2 LQKENI. This CDR3 contains 15 residues. Trimming at V came to 2 bases and at J to 10 bases, leaving 8 bases not matched to a gene. The CDR3 nucleotides read TGTGCCAGCTCACCAAGGTCTACAGGGGACTCACCCCTCCACTTT. It specifies CASSPRSTGDSPLHF. The whole variable domain, filled in from reference TRBV18 and TRBJ1-6, reads NAGVMQNPRHLVRRRGQEARLRCSPMKGHSHVYWYRQLPEEGLKFMVYLQKENIIDESGMPKERFSAEFPKEGPSILRIQQVVRGDSAAYFCASSPRSTGDSPLHFGNGTRLTVT.

The V gene is TRBV10-3, the J gene TRBJ2-7; D assignment may be TRBD1 or TRBD2 (5 bases each). Germline V gene sequence: CDR1 ENHRY, CDR2 SYGVKD. V was shortened by 0 bases and J by 3 bases, with 15 bases between the two germline ends. The CDR3 covers 16 residues. CDR3 DNA: TGTGCCATCAGTGAGTCGGGCCGGGGCAAGGACTACGAGCAGTACTTC. Translating gives CAISESGRGKDYEQYF.

The V gene is TRBV15, the J gene TRBJ1-1, with D unresolved. Trimming shortened V by 0 bases and J by 6 bases, and 5 bases separated the two germline ends. From germline, CDR1 is LNHNV and CDR2 YYDKDF (reference sequence). The CDR3 spans 12 residues. CDR3 residues: CATSRDGAEAFF. The CDR3 DNA reads as TGTGCCACCAGCAGAGACGGGGCTGAAGCTTTCTTT. Looking up the rest from reference TRBV15 and TRBJ1-1 gives the full variable domain: DAMVIQNPRYQVTQFGKPVTLSCSQTLNHNVMYWYQQKSSQAPKLLFHYYDKDFNNEADTPDNFQSRRPNTSFCFLDIRSPGLGDTAMYLCATSRDGAEAFFGQGTRLTVV.

The rearrangement links TRBV19 to TRBJ2-2; the match to TRBD1 covers 10 bases. The CDR3 loop spans 16 amino acids. Germline CDR1 LNHDA, CDR2 SQIVND (reference sequence). Germline trimming cut 6 bases from V and 7 bases from J; bases unmatched to any gene: 11. The CDR3 loop is CASRPVGQGIVGELFF. Written as DNA, the CDR3 is TGTGCCAGTAGGCCCGTGGGACAGGGGATTGTCGGGGAGCTGTTTTTT.

The V call is TRBV6-1, the J call TRBJ2-1; D gene ambiguous. Germline V gene sequence: CDR1 MNHNS, CDR2 SASEGT. This CDR3 comprises 12 residues. V was clipped by 6 bases and J by 9 bases, with 12 bases between them. The CDR3 loop is CASSRQWSEQFF. DNA for the CDR3: TGTGCCAGCAGCCGTCAGTGGAGTGAGCAGTTCTTC.

The chain links TRBV15 to TRBJ1-4, with TRBD1 identical over 8 bases. The CDR3 has 15 residues. Germline values: CDR1 LNHNV, CDR2 YYDKDF (reference sequence). V lost 0 bases and J lost 5; bases outside the gene matches: 2. DNA for the CDR3: TGTGCCACCAGCAGAGATCGGACAGGGAATGAAAAACTGTTTTTT. Its protein product is CATSRDRTGNEKLFF.

This rearrangement joins TRBV27 to TRBJ1-2; TRBD1 agrees at 7 bases. Germline CDR1 and CDR2: MNHEY and SMNVEV (reference sequence). V was clipped by 7 bases and J by 2 bases; unmatched bases: 13. The CDR3 extends over 16 amino acids. The CDR3 is CASNRIGSQGNYGYTF. CDR3 DNA sequence: TGTGCCAGCAACCGTATTGGGTCACAGGGGAACTATGGCTACACCTTC.

CDR3 sequence reads: CASRAIVGGPIKSRFF. The DNA of the CDR3 is TGTGCCAGCAGAGCCATAGTGGGGGGGCCAATAAAGTCGAGGTTCTTC. J is TRBJ2-1 and V is TRBV2; D is possibly TRBD2 (7 bases). The germline V gene has CDR1 SNHLY and CDR2 FYNNEI. V dropped 6 bases and J dropped 15 bases, with 30 bases sitting between them. The CDR3 is 16 amino acids.

The V call is TRBV4-1, the J call TRBJ2-5, with D unclear. The CDR3 runs 15 residues. The V end lost 0 bases, the J end lost 6 bases, and 14 bases lay between the germline ends. CDR1 is MGHRA, CDR2 YSYEKL, per germline. CDR3 in DNA: TGCGCCAGCAGCCAAGATAGAGTACTGGTCAAGACCCAGTACTTC. Encoded protein: CASSQDRVLVKTQYF.